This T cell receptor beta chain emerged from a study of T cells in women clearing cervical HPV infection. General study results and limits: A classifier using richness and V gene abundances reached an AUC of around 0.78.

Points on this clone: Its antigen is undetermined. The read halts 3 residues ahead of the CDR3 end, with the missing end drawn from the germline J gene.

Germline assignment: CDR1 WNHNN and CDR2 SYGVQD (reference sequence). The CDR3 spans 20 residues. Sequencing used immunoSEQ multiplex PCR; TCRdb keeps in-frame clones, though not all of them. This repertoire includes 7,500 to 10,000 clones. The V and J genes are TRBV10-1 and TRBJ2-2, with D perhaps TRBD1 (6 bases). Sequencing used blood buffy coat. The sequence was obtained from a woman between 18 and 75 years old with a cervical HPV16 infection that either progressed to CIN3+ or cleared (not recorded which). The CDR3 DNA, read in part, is TGCGCCAGCAGTGAGAGGGGGACCAGCCCAACATCGCAACTGCATGAAAAG. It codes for CASSERGTSPTSQLHEK. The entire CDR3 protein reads CASSERGTSPTSQLHEKLFF.